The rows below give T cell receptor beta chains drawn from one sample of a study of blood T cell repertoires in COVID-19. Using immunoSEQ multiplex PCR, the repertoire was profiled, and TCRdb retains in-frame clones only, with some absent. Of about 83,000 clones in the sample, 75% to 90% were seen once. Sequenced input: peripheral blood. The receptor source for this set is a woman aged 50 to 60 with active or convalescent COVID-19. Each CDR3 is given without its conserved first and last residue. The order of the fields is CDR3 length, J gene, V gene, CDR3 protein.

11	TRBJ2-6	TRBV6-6	ASSYRSANVLT
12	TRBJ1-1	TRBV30	AWQPIRGNTEAF
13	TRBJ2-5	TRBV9	ASSVVGQGGETQY
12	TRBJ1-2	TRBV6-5	ASTPGGANYGYT
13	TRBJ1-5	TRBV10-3	AISESGRGSQPQH
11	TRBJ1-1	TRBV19	ASSIPGNTEAF
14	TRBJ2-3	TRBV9	ASSVDPGMSADTQY
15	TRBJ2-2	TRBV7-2	ASSLVAGTGNTGELF
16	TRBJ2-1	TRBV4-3	ASGPWGIRALSNDEQF
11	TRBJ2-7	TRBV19	ASSGTANYEQY
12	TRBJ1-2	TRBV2	ASSDRGWGYGYT
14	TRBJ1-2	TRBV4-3	ASTDGQGISNYGYT
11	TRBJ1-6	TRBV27	ASSFNYNSPLH
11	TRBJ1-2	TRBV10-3	AIMAGANYGYT
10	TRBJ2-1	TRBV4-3	ASSPRGGGQF
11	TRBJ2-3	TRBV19	ASSRQEADTQY
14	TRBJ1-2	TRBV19	ASSIDVQGVLRGYT
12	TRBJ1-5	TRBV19	ASSTGQGQQPQH
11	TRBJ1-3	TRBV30	AWSPSSGNTIY
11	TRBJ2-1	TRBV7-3	ASSLTGYNEQF
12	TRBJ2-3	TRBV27	ATPGYLFPDTQY
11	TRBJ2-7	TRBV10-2	ASSVDRTYEQY
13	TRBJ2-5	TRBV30	AWSGWTAVRETQY
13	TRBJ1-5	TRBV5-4	ASSLQGMPNQPQH
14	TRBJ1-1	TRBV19	ASLMTGAMRGTEAF
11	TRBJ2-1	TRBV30	AWGTGVYNEQF
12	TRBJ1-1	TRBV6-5	ASSSGDRGNSAF